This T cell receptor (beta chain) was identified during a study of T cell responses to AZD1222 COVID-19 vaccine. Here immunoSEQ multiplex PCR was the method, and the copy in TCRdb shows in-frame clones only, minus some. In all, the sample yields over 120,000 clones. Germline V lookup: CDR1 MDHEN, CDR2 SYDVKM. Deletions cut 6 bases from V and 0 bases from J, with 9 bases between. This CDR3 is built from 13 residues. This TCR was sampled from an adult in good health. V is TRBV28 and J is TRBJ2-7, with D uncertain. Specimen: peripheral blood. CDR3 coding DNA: TGTGCCAGCAGGAGTCAGAGCTCCTACGAGCAGTACTTC. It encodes CASRSQSSYEQYF.